This entry concerns a single T cell receptor (beta chain). The antigen is not known. The CDR3 is 15 residues long. The data originate from a study of CXCR3-negative and CXCR3-positive naive CD8 T cells. In preparing the TRB cDNA libraries, 5' RACE with UMI labels was used. Reprocessing the 5' RACE reads, TCRdb reports a single entry for every CDR3 protein and omits DNA. The repertoire table contains tens of thousands of distinct CDR3 sequences. Naive CD8+ T lymphocytes were specified as CD45RO-CCR7+CD27+CD95-. The study, taken as a whole, reports: With respect to TRBV-TRBJ usage, naive CXCR3-negative and CXCR3-positive cells were similar; memory differed. Greater hydrophobicity was found in TRB CDR3s of CXCR3-positive naive cells than of CXCR3-negative naive cells.

This TCR was sampled from a human donor in good health. Some clones in this sample may be carry-over from other donors' samples. The sample consisted of naive CXCR3- CD8+ T cells from blood. Subset given: CD45RO-CCR7+CD27+CD95- naive CD8+ T cells lacking CXCR3 (TNR3-). V gene TRBV12-3 or TRBV12-4 combines with J gene TRBJ2-3. The CDR3 here is CASSQIELATDTQYF.